Following are 24 T cell receptor beta chains from one sample sequenced in a study of cytomegalovirus exposure and HLA in healthy donors (dated by TCRdb to about 2017). Libraries were prepared through the immunoSEQ multiplex PCR assay. For the multiplex PCR, a mixture combining 60 forward primers for TCR Vbeta segments and 13 reverse primers for TCR Jbeta segments was used. TCRdb took this table from immuneACCESS and kept in-frame rearrangements with V and J called. Such tables lack part of the clones; where checked against another copy, unresolved V genes explain under half of the gap, and the rest is unexplained. For this sample the table gives about 85,000 clones, of which about four fifths were detected only once. The ten largest clones represent less than 40% of the sample. What was sequenced was PBMCs. Receptors originate from a man aged 50 to 59 in good health and CMV-seropositive.

The chain employs TRBV20-1 and TRBJ1-1; D not certain. Trimming removed 3 bases from V and 5 bases from J, with 7 bases in between. The CDR3 extends over 11 amino acids. Germline CDR1 and CDR2: DFQATT and SNEGSKA (reference sequence). Here the CDR3 reads CSASRRTEAFF. CDR3 in DNA: TGCAGTGCTAGTCGTCGGACTGAAGCTTTCTTT.

V usage is TRBV18 and J usage is TRBJ2-1, with 7 bases aligning to TRBD2. Trimming at V came to 6 bases and at J to 8 bases, leaving 10 bases not matched to a gene. The CDR3 sequence is 14 residues long. The V gene's germline CDR1 is KGHSH and CDR2 LQKENI. CDR3 region: CASSPWGRADEQFF. CDR3 sequence (DNA): TGTGCCAGCTCCCCGTGGGGGAGGGCCGATGAGCAGTTCTTC.

V and J are TRBV5-4 and TRBJ2-3; TRBD2 agrees at 10 bases. The CDR3 is 17 amino acids. J gave up 1 base and V 4 bases, and 9 bases lay outside the gene matches. CDR1 is SGHNT, CDR2 YYREEE, per germline (reference sequence). CDR3 in amino acids: CASSRGRGTSGTDTQYF. CDR3 bases: TGTGCCAGCAGCCGTGGGAGGGGGACTAGCGGCACAGATACGCAGTATTTT.

This clone has only a few counts. The gene calls are TRBV10-3 and TRBJ2-7; tentative D call: TRBD2 (6 bases). V lost 2 bases and J lost 6, with 23 bases in between. The CDR3 totals 17 residues. Germline CDR1 and CDR2: ENHRY and SYGVKD. CDR3 coding DNA: TGTGCCATCAGTGAGCCCGGGGAGGCTGGGAAGAGGGGCGAGCAGTACTTC. Its translation: CAISEPGEAGKRGEQYF.

V usage is TRBV18 and J usage is TRBJ1-2, with 8 bases identical to TRBD1. This CDR3 is 16 amino acids long. Germline assignment: CDR1 KGHSH and CDR2 LQKENI. J lost 0 bases, V lost 4 bases, and 7 bases had no gene match. As DNA, the CDR3 is TGTGCCAGCTCACAAGGGACAGGCCGAGCTAACTATGGCTACACCTTC. This codes for CASSQGTGRANYGYTF.

The V and J genes are TRBV5-6 and TRBJ2-3; D not resolved. Germline-derived CDR1 and CDR2 are SGHDT and YYEEEE. This CDR3 region has 15 residues. V was clipped by 4 bases and J by 3 bases, with 15 bases between them. The CDR3 DNA reads TGTGCCAGCAGCGGTAGACTGTTATATACAGATACGCAGTATTTT. Translating gives CASSGRLLYTDTQYF.

Note on this clone: Relative to the germline gene, one junction end is altered; a read error may explain this. The V call is TRBV7-9, the J call TRBJ1-2; 7 bases map to TRBD1. The CDR3 totals 17 residues. Germline V gene lookup returns CDR1 SEHNR and CDR2 FQNEAQ (reference sequence). CDR3 amino acids: CSSSLVIGRDSPYGYTF. The CDR3, as DNA: TGTTCCAGCAGCTTAGTTATCGGAAGGGACAGCCCCTATGGCTACACCTTC.

The rearrangement uses TRBV27 and TRBJ1-3, with a tentative D call TRBD1 (6 bases). This CDR3 contains 14 residues. Between the trimmed V and J ends, which lost 5 bases and 4 bases, there was a span of 12 bases. From germline, CDR1 is MNHEY and CDR2 SMNVEV (reference sequence). CDR3 region: CASSPFGQGNTIYF. The CDR3 bases are TGTGCCAGCAGTCCGTTCGGACAGGGAAACACCATATATTTT.

This clone was detected a few times. V is TRBV15 and J is TRBJ2-5; 8 nucleotides agree with TRBD1. Germline lookup yields CDR1 LNHNV and CDR2 YYDKDF (reference sequence). This CDR3 is 18 amino acids long. The junction had 10 bases not matched to a gene; V was cut back by 1 base and J by 0 bases. The CDR3 reads CATSRGADQGAYQETQYF. In nucleotides, the CDR3 is TGTGCCACCAGCAGAGGGGCGGATCAGGGGGCTTACCAAGAGACCCAGTACTTC.

V gene TRBV4-1 combines with J gene TRBJ2-3; D uncertain. V dropped 1 base and J dropped 0 bases, with 8 bases sitting between them. CDR3 length: 15 amino acids. Germline values: CDR1 MGHRA, CDR2 YSYEKL. In DNA form, the CDR3 reads TGCGCCAGCAGCCAAGTTGCCAGTAGCACAGATACGCAGTATTTT. This encodes CASSQVASSTDTQYF.

The chain has TRBV19 and TRBJ2-5; 9 bases match TRBD1. The V and J ends lost 2 bases and 1 base, in that order; junction bases with no gene match: 2. CDR3 length equals 15 residues. CDR1 is LNHDA, CDR2 SQIVND, per germline (reference sequence). CDR3 protein: CASSILGQGQETQYF. The CDR3 coding sequence is TGTGCCAGTAGTATATTGGGACAGGGCCAAGAGACCCAGTACTTC.

Only one count was recorded for this clone. The genes are TRBV30 and TRBJ1-5; D is perhaps TRBD1 (6 bases). The V end was cut by 0 bases, the J end by 3 bases, with 12 bases between. CDR3 length equals 15 residues. Germline assignment: CDR1 GTSNPN and CDR2 SVGIG (reference sequence). Here the CDR3 DNA reads TGTGCCTGGAGTGTGAGGGGGGGAACCAATCAGCCCCAGCATTTT. This translates into CAWSVRGGTNQPQHF.

The rearrangement links TRBV19 to TRBJ1-2; possibly TRBD1 for D (5 bases). Germline values: CDR1 LNHDA, CDR2 SQIVND (reference sequence). The CDR3 sequence is 15 residues long. Trimming pared 4 bases from V and 3 bases from J, leaving 15 bases between. The CDR3 bases are TGTGCCAGTAGTACGGGACGAGGGGAGGACTATGGCTACACCTTC. Protein product: CASSTGRGEDYGYTF.

This clone was seen a handful of times. This may stem from a read error, because a much larger clone lies one nucleotide away. The chain has TRBV11-1 and TRBJ2-7, with D tentatively TRBD1 (5 bases). The CDR3 contains 14 residues. Germline V CDR1 and CDR2: SGHAT, FQDESV (reference sequence). Trimming left V 3 bases short and J 0 bases short, with 9 bases between. The CDR3 sequence is CASSFDRYSYEQYF. In DNA, the CDR3 is TGTGCCAGCAGCTTCGACAGATACTCCTACGAGCAGTACTTC.

This clone was found a few times. The J gene is TRBJ1-3, the V gene TRBV6-1, with D possibly being TRBD1 (6 bases). Germline V gene data show CDR1 as MNHNS and CDR2 as SASEGT. V shed 10 bases and J shed 6 bases, with 16 bases lying between them. The CDR3 contains 13 residues. Here the CDR3 DNA reads TGTGCCACCGAGCGGGGGCCCCCAAACACCATATATTTT. Translated: CATERGPPNTIYF.

About this clone: Other DNA sequences in this specimen translate into the identical CDR3. The chain uses TRBV7-3 and TRBJ2-3, with D uncertain. The CDR3 spans 13 residues. Per the germline V gene, CDR1 is SGHTA and CDR2 is FQGTGA. The V end was cut by 5 bases, the J end by 4 bases, with 10 bases between. The CDR3 DNA reads as TGTGCCAGCAGCCCGTCAAACTCAGATACGCAGTATTTT. Protein product: CASSPSNSDTQYF.

The chain couples TRBV9 to TRBJ2-2; TRBD2 matches at 7 bases. CDR1 is SGDLS and CDR2 is YYNGEE in the germline V gene. V lost 0 bases to trimming and J lost 6 bases; unmatched junction nucleotides: 8. The CDR3 is 16 residues long. CDR3 DNA: TGTGCCAGCAGCGTAGCTACCCTAGCGGTATCCGGGGAGCTGTTTTTT. It specifies CASSVATLAVSGELFF.

This chain uses TRBV5-1 with TRBJ2-3; 7 nucleotides match TRBD1. V gave up 4 bases and J gave up 2 bases; unmatched junction bases: 4. Germline assignment: CDR1 SGHRS and CDR2 YFSETQ. The CDR3 consists of 14 residues. The CDR3: CASSTGTVTDTQYF. As DNA, the CDR3 is TGCGCCAGCAGCACAGGGACAGTCACAGATACGCAGTATTTT.

In regard to this clone: Additional DNA sequences in this sample encode the identical CDR3. The rearrangement uses TRBV4-3 and TRBJ2-3; TRBD2 matches 12 bases. The ends lost 0 bases at V and 4 bases at J; junction bases unmatched: 5. The length of the CDR3 is 17 residues. Germline V gives CDR1 LGHNA, CDR2 YSLEER. CDR3 nucleotide sequence: TGCGCCAGCAGCCAAGACGCGACTAGCGGGAGTCCAGATACGCAGTATTTT. As protein: CASSQDATSGSPDTQYF.

This chain connects TRBV7-9 to TRBJ2-1; 10 nucleotides align to TRBD2. V was pared by 3 bases and J by 2 bases, with 4 bases of the junction left unmatched. CDR3 length: 16 residues. Germline loops: CDR1 SEHNR, CDR2 FQNEAQ (reference sequence). The CDR3 DNA is TGTGCCAGCAGCTTGGAAGGACTAGCGGCCTACAATGAGCAGTTCTTC. It translates to CASSLEGLAAYNEQFF.

The V gene is TRBV7-2, the J gene TRBJ1-5, with TRBD1 matching over 9 bases. This CDR3 has 17 amino acids. Losses at the gene ends were 2 bases for V and 6 bases for J; bases not matched to a gene: 11. CDR1 is SGHTA and CDR2 is FQGNSA in the germline V gene. CDR3 nucleotides: TGTGCCAGCAGCTTAAAGATGGGACAGGGTTTCAGTCAGCCCCAGCATTTT. Amino acids: CASSLKMGQGFSQPQHF.

The gene calls are TRBV6-6 and TRBJ1-1, with TRBD1 matching over 9 bases. J was trimmed by 5 bases and V by 6 bases; bases with no gene match: 7. The germline gives CDR1 MNHNY, CDR2 SVGAGI (reference sequence). The length of the CDR3 is 14 residues. The CDR3 reads CASSRTGDRTEAFF. DNA of the CDR3: TGTGCCAGCAGCAGGACAGGGGACAGGACTGAAGCTTTCTTT.

The chain links TRBV30 to TRBJ1-2, with D uncertain. Trimming removed 5 bases at V and 1 base at J, with 11 bases between. The CDR3 covers 13 residues. The germline gives CDR1 GTSNPN, CDR2 SVGIG (reference sequence). The CDR3, as DNA: TGTGCCTGGCGGACTGATCTTAACTATGGCTACACCTTC. It is translated as CAWRTDLNYGYTF.

In its sample, this clone was seen once. V is TRBV4-1 and J is TRBJ2-5; 9 bases line up with TRBD2. V was pared by 4 bases and J by 1 base, with 7 bases of the junction left unmatched. Germline CDR1 reads MGHRA; CDR2 reads YSYEKL. The CDR3 has 16 amino acids. Here the CDR3 reads CASSPRPGLAQETQYF. The CDR3 bases are TGCGCCAGCAGCCCCCGCCCGGGACTAGCCCAAGAGACCCAGTACTTC.